A selection of T cell receptor beta chains follows, all from one sample in a study of neoadjuvant anti-PD-1 for oral cavity cancer. Data came from immunoSEQ multiplex PCR; TCRdb stores just in-frame clones and leaves some out. This sample carries tens of thousands of clones, 83% of them seen once, and the ten largest clones take roughly 3.4%. Specimen: PBMCs, collected before nivolumab (anti-PD-1) treatment. Receptors were obtained from a person between 40 and 85 years old with oral cavity squamous cell carcinoma. The CDR3 runs from the conserved cysteine through the conserved F or W. D genes are given only for firm matches. Size is stated for part of the rows, as once, few or many counts, or as a class when the clone is expanded.

clone size	V gene	J gene	D gene	CDR3 DNA	CDR3 protein
NA	TRBV5-4	TRBJ1-2	NA	TGTGCCAGCTGGGGTTCAGGCTATGGCTACACCTTC	CASWGSGYGYTF
NA	TRBV30	TRBJ1-1	NA	TGTGCCTGGAACAGTAACACTGAAGCTTTCTTT	CAWNSNTEAFF
NA	TRBV5-1	TRBJ1-1	NA	TGCGCCAGCAGCTCAGGGTACACTGAAGCTTTCTTT	CASSSGYTEAFF
NA	TRBV27	TRBJ1-2	NA	TGTGCCAGCAGTTTAGGGTCAGGGAAGGGCTACACCTTC	CASSLGSGKGYTF
few	TRBV30	TRBJ2-3	NA	TGTGCCTGGAGTGTAAAGCAGCTGGGGGATACGCAGTATTTT	CAWSVKQLGDTQYF
once	TRBV6-1	TRBJ1-2	TRBD1	TGTGCCAGCACCGGAGGGGGCTACTTCAACTATGGCTACACCTTC	CASTGGGYFNYGYTF
NA	TRBV19	TRBJ1-4	TRBD1	TGTGCCAGTAGTAATACCTTGGACAGGGGCCCTGAAAAACTGTTTTTT	CASSNTLDRGPEKLFF
NA	TRBV19	TRBJ1-5	NA	TGTGCCAGTAGTATTTCTAGCAATCAGCCCCAGCATTTT	CASSISSNQPQHF
NA	TRBV6-6	TRBJ1-5	NA	TGTGCCAGCACCCATAGGGGGGGAGGCAATCAGCCCCAGCATTTT	CASTHRGGGNQPQHF
NA	TRBV19	TRBJ1-2	TRBD1	TGTGCCACCCAGCGTGACATACAGGGGAGCTATGGCTACACCTTC	CATQRDIQGSYGYTF
NA	TRBV5-1	TRBJ2-5	NA	TGCGCCAGCAGCGAAAACCAAGAGACCCAGTACTTC	CASSENQETQYF
NA	TRBV7-9	TRBJ1-1	NA	TGTGCCAGCAGCTTAGATAGCCTGGCTGGAGCTTTCTTT	CASSLDSLAGAFF
once	TRBV10-3	TRBJ2-7	NA	TGTGCCATCAGGGACACGGAAGTTACCTACGAGCAGTACTTC	CAIRDTEVTYEQYF
NA	TRBV30	TRBJ2-7	TRBD2	TGTGCCTGGTCACTAGCGGGGCGGCCGTACGAGCAGTACTTC	CAWSLAGRPYEQYF
few	TRBV11-2	TRBJ1-2	NA	TGTGCCAGCAGCTCCCGCAGCAGCTATGGCTACACCTTC	CASSSRSSYGYTF
NA	TRBV6-1	TRBJ1-2	NA	TGTGCCAGCAGTGAAGATGGGGATTTCTATGGCTACACCTTC	CASSEDGDFYGYTF
NA	TRBV6-4	TRBJ1-5	NA	TGTGCCAGCAGTCAGGACAGTGGCAATCAGCCCCAGCATTTT	CASSQDSGNQPQHF
NA	TRBV5-1	TRBJ2-2	NA	TGCGCCAGCAGCTTGGTGCAGAGGGGAACCGGGGAGCTGTTTTTT	CASSLVQRGTGELFF
NA	TRBV11-2	TRBJ1-1	NA	TGTGCCAGCAGCTTACAGCGGGTGAACACTGAAGCTTTCTTT	CASSLQRVNTEAFF
NA	TRBV6-4	TRBJ1-6	TRBD1	TGTGCCAGCAGCGAACAGGGGGCGAATTCACCCCTCCACTTT	CASSEQGANSPLHF
NA	TRBV7-6	TRBJ1-1	NA	TGTGCCAGCAGCTTATTAGGGAACACTGAAGCTTTCTTT	CASSLLGNTEAFF
NA	TRBV28	TRBJ1-2	TRBD1	TGTGCCAGCAGTTCTTACGGACAGGGAGCGGGGATTGATGGCTACACCTTC	CASSSYGQGAGIDGYTF
NA	TRBV2	TRBJ2-1	TRBD2	TGTGCCAGCAGTCGGACTAGCGGTTTTCTTACTTCCTACAATGAGCAGTTCTTC	CASSRTSGFLTSYNEQFF
NA	TRBV7-3	TRBJ2-3	NA	TGTGCCAGCAGCTCGAGGGGGGAGACAGATACGCAGTATTTT	CASSSRGETDTQYF
NA	TRBV9	TRBJ1-1	NA	TGTGCCAGCAGCGTAGACAGGCTGAACACTGAAGCTTTCTTT	CASSVDRLNTEAFF
NA	TRBV28	TRBJ2-7	NA	TGTGCCACGCACCTTACGGGTGCCTACGAGCAGTACTTC	CATHLTGAYEQYF
NA	TRBV25-1	TRBJ2-1	TRBD1	TGTGCCAGCAGTGAAGGACAGGGTGGTGGCAATGAGCAGTTCTTC	CASSEGQGGGNEQFF
NA	TRBV7-3	TRBJ1-1	NA	TGTGCCAGCAGCCCACGAGGAGGGGAAAACACTGAAGCTTTCTTT	CASSPRGGENTEAFF
NA	TRBV7-3	TRBJ1-1	NA	TGTGCCAGCAGCTCAGATGGGGGGACCGGAGGGGCCACTGAAGCTTTCTTT	CASSSDGGTGGATEAFF